Below, 30 T cell receptor beta chains from the same sample are listed, as sequenced in a study of T cells in Graves' hyperthyroidism and ophthalmopathy. RNA transcripts were the template for amplifying TCR beta CDR3 regions. With the HTBI primer set, the TCR CDR3 went through a first round of RT-PCR. TCRdb reanalysed the multiplex PCR reads using MiXCR and keeps one entry per CDR3 protein. The sample has about 720,000 distinct CDR3 sequences; around 19% are singletons. Sequencing was performed on blood. These receptors came from a woman aged 50 to 60 with Graves' hyperthyroidism that later progressed to Graves' ophthalmopathy.

This clonotype was detected a few times. This chain uses TRBV30 with TRBJ1-1; 10 bases are shared with TRBD1. Germline V gene sequence: CDR1 GTSNPN, CDR2 SVGIG (reference sequence). This CDR3 spans 15 amino acids. The V and J ends lost 2 bases and 0 bases, in that order; junction bases with no gene match: 3. CDR3 region: CAWSNGQGVNTEAFF. The CDR3, as DNA: TGTGCCTGGAGTAACGGACAGGGGGTGAACACTGAAGCTTTCTTT.

This rearrangement joins TRBV4-2 to TRBJ1-4, with D uncertain. CDR3 length equals 15 residues. From germline, CDR1 is LGHNA and CDR2 YNFKEQ. Trimming took 0 bases from V and 0 from J, leaving 5 bases between them. Here the CDR3 reads CASSQERATNEKLFF. As DNA, the CDR3 is TGTGCCAGCAGCCAAGAGCGGGCAACTAATGAAAAACTGTTTTTT.

This clonotype was detected many times. The chain couples TRBV19 to TRBJ1-1; perhaps TRBD1 as D (6 bases). The CDR3 extends over 13 amino acids. CDR1 is LNHDA, CDR2 SQIVND, per germline (reference sequence). With 5 bases removed from V and 3 bases from J, the gap between germline ends came to 10 bases. CDR3: CASSRQEYTEAFF. The CDR3 nucleotides read TGTGCCAGTAGTCGACAGGAGTACACTGAAGCTTTCTTT.

V gene TRBV10-3 combines with J gene TRBJ2-1; 11 bases are shared with TRBD1. CDR1 and CDR2 from the germline V gene are ENHRY and SYGVKD. The junction had 10 bases not matched to a gene; V was cut back by 6 bases and J by 9 bases. The length of the CDR3 is 15 residues. CDR3 sequence reads: CAISAGDRGGGEQFF. For the CDR3, the DNA is TGTGCCATCAGCGCCGGGGACAGGGGGGGAGGTGAGCAGTTCTTC.

This clonotype occurred a few times. The rearrangement links TRBV19 to TRBJ1-2, with D maybe TRBD1 (5 bases). Germline CDR1 is LNHDA and CDR2 is SQIVND (reference sequence). The CDR3 runs 13 residues. V lost 3 bases and J lost 7, with 12 bases in between. CDR3: CASSMGREFGYTF. DNA for the CDR3: TGTGCCAGTAGTATGGGCAGGGAGTTTGGCTACACCTTC.

At least ten counts were recorded for this clonotype. This chain joins TRBV5-1 and TRBJ2-2, with TRBD1 matching 9 bases. The CDR3 is made up of 13 amino acids. Germline V gene lookup returns CDR1 SGHRS and CDR2 YFSETQ. J gave up 10 bases and V 6 bases, and 7 bases lay outside the gene matches. CDR3 amino acids: CASNYRGLEELFF. CDR3 in DNA: TGCGCCAGCAACTACAGGGGGCTGGAGGAGCTGTTTTTT.

This clonotype was seen ten or more times. The rearrangement links TRBV7-2 to TRBJ2-7, with a tentative D call TRBD1 (6 bases). V lost 5 bases and J lost 0, with 8 bases in between. This CDR3 has 13 residues. Looked up from germline, CDR1 is SGHTA and CDR2 is FQGNSA. The CDR3: CASSGDNSYEQYF. Here the CDR3 DNA reads TGTGCCAGCAGCGGGGACAACTCCTACGAGCAGTACTTC.

CDR3 bases: TGTGCCAGCAGTTGGACAGGGAGTGAAAAACTGTTTTTT. It translates to CASSWTGSEKLFF. The chain recombines TRBV27 with TRBJ1-4; TRBD1 matches 8 bases. J gave up 7 bases and V 4 bases, and 2 bases lay outside the gene matches. Germline V lookup: CDR1 MNHEY, CDR2 SMNVEV (reference sequence). CDR3 length: 13 amino acids.

This clonotype appeared a few times. Germline is not matched at one junction end, which may reflect a read error. This chain uses TRBV27 with TRBJ1-3, with D possibly matching TRBD1 (6 bases). The CDR3 covers 15 residues. The V gene's germline CDR1 is MNHEY and CDR2 SMNVEV (reference sequence). The CDR3 DNA sequence: TGTGCCAGCAGTTTAGGGGGCCTCTCTAGAAACACCATATATTTT. It specifies CASSLGGLSRNTIYF.

The chain is built from TRBV11-2 and TRBJ2-7; TRBD1 matches 7 bases. The CDR3 runs to 15 residues. Germline V lookup: CDR1 SGHAT, CDR2 FQNNGV. The V and J ends lost 6 bases and 3 bases, in that order; junction bases with no gene match: 11. Here the CDR3 reads CASRMVGRGIYEQYF. Written as DNA, the CDR3 is TGTGCCAGCAGGATGGTGGGCAGGGGGATCTACGAGCAGTACTTC.

This clonotype turned up a few times. The V gene is TRBV6-1, the J gene TRBJ2-1; 10 bases align to TRBD2. The CDR3 sequence is 16 residues long. The V and J ends lost 4 bases and 4 bases, in that order; junction bases with no gene match: 7. Germline V gene data show CDR1 as MNHNS and CDR2 as SASEGT. In DNA, the CDR3 is TGTGCCAGCAGTGGAAACCTAGCGGGGGCGTACAATGAGCAGTTCTTC. Amino acid sequence: CASSGNLAGAYNEQFF.

In this sample, this clonotype turned up a few times. This sequence joins TRBV15 and TRBJ2-2; tentatively, D is TRBD1 (6 bases). The CDR3 length is 15 residues. V was pared by 1 base and J by 3 bases, with 9 bases between. The germline V gene encodes CDR1 LNHNV and CDR2 YYDKDF (reference sequence). CDR3 in DNA: TGTGCCACCAGCAGAGGCAGGGGCCACACCGGGGAGCTGTTTTTT. Translated, it gives CATSRGRGHTGELFF. Supplemented by reference TRBV15 and TRBJ2-2, the full variable domain reads DAMVIQNPRYQVTQFGKPVTLSCSQTLNHNVMYWYQQKSSQAPKLLFHYYDKDFNNEADTPDNFQSRRPNTSFCFLDIRSPGLGDTAMYLCATSRGRGHTGELFFGEGSRLTVL.

V is TRBV6-1 and J is TRBJ2-1; the D gene is possibly TRBD2 (5 bases). Germline loops: CDR1 MNHNS, CDR2 SASEGT. V lost 6 bases to trimming and J lost 2 bases, with 20 bases between them. This CDR3 region has 17 residues. For the CDR3, the DNA is TGTGCCAGCAGGCAAGGGAGAGGCCTGGGCCCCTACAATGAGCAGTTCTTC. It yields the protein CASRQGRGLGPYNEQFF.

V is TRBV19 and J is TRBJ2-1; no reliable D call. Germline V gene lookup returns CDR1 LNHDA and CDR2 SQIVND (reference sequence). This CDR3 comprises 16 residues. V lost 1 base, J lost 0 bases, and 10 bases lay in between. CDR3 amino acids: CASSIGEGISYNEQFF. The CDR3, as DNA: TGTGCCAGTAGTATAGGAGAAGGGATCTCCTACAATGAGCAGTTCTTC.

This clonotype was detected only once. The rearrangement uses TRBV29-1 and TRBJ2-2; TRBD2 aligns across 13 bases. The length of the CDR3 is 18 residues. The germline gives CDR1 SQVTM, CDR2 ANQGSEA. J gave up 0 bases and V 3 bases, and 7 bases lay outside the gene matches. The CDR3 region is CSVDPGLAGSTNTGELFF. In nucleotides, the CDR3 is TGCAGCGTTGATCCGGGACTAGCGGGGTCTACGAACACCGGGGAGCTGTTTTTT.

This clonotype was detected only a few times. This chain connects TRBV5-1 to TRBJ2-7, with TRBD1 as a possible D gene (5 bases). The germline V gene has CDR1 SGHRS and CDR2 YFSETQ. The V gene lost 5 bases and the J gene lost 3 bases, with 15 bases spanning the gap. The CDR3 has 14 residues. CDR3 DNA sequence: TGCGCCAGCAGTACCCTTGGGGCACACTACGAGCAGTACTTC. Residues: CASSTLGAHYEQYF.

In this sample, this clonotype turned up many times. The gene calls are TRBV5-8 and TRBJ1-1, with a tentative D call TRBD1 (5 bases). This CDR3 region has 15 residues. Trimming stripped 4 bases from V and 4 bases from J, with 17 bases between. Germline loops: CDR1 SGHTS, CDR2 YDEGEE. The CDR3 sequence is CASSPAGVTFTEAFF. CDR3 nucleotide sequence: TGTGCCAGCAGCCCGGCGGGGGTTACCTTCACTGAAGCTTTCTTT.

This clonotype has more than one count but fewer than ten. This chain links TRBV7-9 with TRBJ1-6; tentative D call: TRBD1 (6 bases). The V gene lost 0 bases and the J gene lost 6 bases, with 9 bases spanning the gap. CDR3 length: 15 residues. Germline CDR1 is SEHNR and CDR2 is FQNEAQ (reference sequence). This chain's CDR3 is CASSLAGGGNSPLHF. For the CDR3, the DNA is TGTGCCAGCAGCTTAGCAGGAGGGGGTAATTCACCCCTCCACTTT.

The table lists this clonotype with a few counts. The chain couples TRBV19 to TRBJ1-5; D gene uncertain. Trimming shortened V by 2 bases and J by 0 bases, and 8 bases separated the two germline ends. CDR1 and CDR2 (germline): LNHDA, SQIVND (reference sequence). The CDR3 loop spans 15 amino acids. This CDR3 reads CASSISDYSNQPQHF. The CDR3 nucleotides are TGTGCCAGTAGTATATCCGATTATAGCAATCAGCCCCAGCATTTT.

This clonotype occurred a few times. The chain joins TRBV20-1 to TRBJ2-2; tentatively, D is TRBD2 (6 bases). Germline CDR1 is DFQATT and CDR2 is SNEGSKA (reference sequence). V lost 3 bases and J lost 5, with 16 bases in between. The CDR3 contains 15 residues. The DNA for the CDR3 is TGCAGTGCTAGGAGGAGGTACCGGGGGACCGGGGAGCTGTTTTTT. It codes for CSARRRYRGTGELFF.

This clonotype was detected a few times. The V gene is TRBV24-1, the J gene TRBJ2-5, with D unresolved. Germline V gene sequence: CDR1 KGHDR, CDR2 SFDVKD. The V gene lost 3 bases and the J gene lost 0 bases, with 7 bases spanning the gap. The CDR3 is 14 amino acids. The CDR3 DNA reads as TGTGCCACCAGTGATACAAGCTACCAAGAGACCCAGTACTTC. It specifies CATSDTSYQETQYF.

This clonotype has more than one count but fewer than ten. The chain employs TRBV27 and TRBJ1-6, with a possible D match to TRBD1 (6 bases). V lost 4 bases and J lost 8, with 21 bases in between. Germline CDR1 and CDR2: MNHEY and SMNVEV (reference sequence). The CDR3 covers 17 residues. The DNA of the CDR3 is TGTGCCAGCAGTTCACGTGGTCGGGGGGCATTGGATTCACCCCTCCACTTT. Protein product: CASSSRGRGALDSPLHF.

This clonotype was recorded at least ten times. In DNA, the CDR3 is TGTGCCTGGAGTTCGGGACCCCTCACAGATACGCAGTATTTT. This translates into CAWSSGPLTDTQYF. The J gene is TRBJ2-3, the V gene TRBV30; D tentatively fits TRBD1 or TRBD2 (5 bases each). The ends were cut back, 2 bases at V and 2 bases at J, with 11 bases in the middle. The CDR3 totals 14 residues. Looked up from germline, CDR1 is GTSNPN and CDR2 is SVGIG (reference sequence). Based on the CDR3 plus reference TRBV30 and TRBJ2-3, the full variable domain is SQTIHQWPATLVQPVGSPLSLECTVEGTSNPNLYWYRQAAGRGLQLLFYSVGIGQISSEVPQNLSASRPQDRQFILSSKKLLLSDSGFYLCAWSSGPLTDTQYFGPGTRLTVL.

This clonotype was counted a few times. The chain is built from TRBV6-1 and TRBJ1-6; a weak D match, TRBD1 (5 bases). V gave up 3 bases and J gave up 0 bases, with 12 bases separating them. The germline CDR1 and CDR2 sequences are MNHNS and SASEGT. There are 17 residues in the CDR3. CDR3 bases: TGTGCCAGCAGTGAGGGGGAGGAGAGCTCCTATAATTCACCCCTCCACTTT. It yields the protein CASSEGEESSYNSPLHF.

This chain joins TRBV5-1 and TRBJ2-1, with TRBD2 matching over 14 bases. After removal of 6 bases from V and 6 bases from J, the junction contained 5 bases not matched to a gene. Germline CDR1 and CDR2: SGHRS and YFSETQ. The CDR3 contains 15 residues. CDR3 loop: CASTAGTSGGNEQFF. The CDR3 DNA follows: TGCGCCAGCACAGCCGGGACTAGCGGGGGCAATGAGCAGTTCTTC. Combining the CDR3 with reference TRBV5-1 and TRBJ2-1 gives the whole variable domain KAGVTQTPRYLIKTRGQQVTLSCSPISGHRSVSWYQQTPGQGLQFLFEYFSETQRNKGNFPGRFSGRQFSNSRSEMNVSTLELGDSALYLCASTAGTSGGNEQFFGPGTRLTVL.

Of note for this clonotype: The junction differs from germline at one of its ends, possibly a read error. J is TRBJ2-7 and V is TRBV5-5; D unresolved. Germline CDR1 and CDR2: SGHKS and YYEKEE (reference sequence). This CDR3 contains 11 residues. CDR3 residues: CASSVSYEQHF. The DNA of the CDR3 is TGTGCCAGCAGCGTCTCCTACGAGCAGCACTTC.

This rearrangement joins TRBV9 to TRBJ1-1, with TRBD1 matching 8 bases. Germline values: CDR1 SGDLS, CDR2 YYNGEE. With 4 bases clipped from V and 5 bases from J, the junction kept 10 bases outside the gene matches. The CDR3 loop spans 15 amino acids. CDR3 DNA sequence: TGTGCCAGCAGCTTCGGCCCGGACAGGGAAACTGAAGCTTTCTTT. Translation: CASSFGPDRETEAFF.

The chain is built from TRBV20-1 and TRBJ2-2; TRBD1 matches at 7 bases. The J segment lost 4 bases and the V segment lost 3 bases, leaving 5 bases of the junction unmatched. The CDR3 runs to 14 residues. Germline V lookup: CDR1 DFQATT, CDR2 SNEGSKA (reference sequence). The CDR3, as DNA: TGCAGTGCTAGCTGGACAGGACGCACCGGGGAGCTGTTTTTT. Amino acid sequence: CSASWTGRTGELFF.

The chain has TRBV5-6 and TRBJ2-2; D possibly uses TRBD1 or TRBD2 (6 bases each). Germline CDR1 is SGHDT and CDR2 is YYEEEE. CDR3 length: 16 residues. The germline V and J ends were trimmed by 4 bases and 5 bases, with 18 bases remaining between them. CDR3 sequence: CASSRWGREQTGELFF. CDR3 coding DNA: TGTGCCAGCAGCCGATGGGGGCGGGAACAAACCGGGGAGCTGTTTTTT.

This chain uses TRBV7-3 with TRBJ2-1; D gene unclear. Trimming took off 1 base at V and 6 bases at J, with 13 bases between the two ends. Germline CDR1 is SGHTA and CDR2 is FQGTGA. This CDR3 is 15 amino acids long. CDR3 residues: CASSLNVETFNEQFF. The CDR3 DNA is TGTGCCAGCAGCTTAAATGTTGAAACTTTCAATGAGCAGTTCTTC.